Sequencing of this T cell receptor (beta chain) was carried out in a study of a mutant IDH1 vaccine in newly diagnosed glioma (dated by TCRdb to the early 2020s). The study in broad terms: Vaccination began 4-6 weeks after radiotherapy alone, or alongside temozolomide cycles in the chemotherapy-containing groups. The roughly 35 treated patients were roughly 60% male and 37.5% female, with a mean age of about 38 years. Before enrollment, patients had received standard therapy of radiotherapy alone, temozolomide alone, or radiochemotherapy with temozolomide; most received the combination. The week-35 safety follow-up was designated visit V12, and the week-47 end of study was designated visit V13. Peripheral blood was drawn at six visits: V03 (baseline), V05, V07, V10, V12 and V13. For exploratory analyses, 25 to 30 treated patients had longitudinal TCRB deep sequencing done wherever samples were available. What the authors observed across the whole study: The authors stated that sample limitations prevented analyses of patient blood samples from being reproduced. Changes in the top peripheral T cell clonotypes picked up by TCRB sequencing did not appear to be linked to pseudoprogression. Immune responses induced by the vaccine were seen in 90% to 95% of patients across multiple MHC alleles. PBMC samples for TCRB deep sequencing were selected based on availability.

A word on this clone: The antigen it recognizes is unknown. It has no much larger one-base neighbor in the sample; base qualities were not kept.

In the germline V gene, CDR1 corresponds to MNHEY and CDR2 to SVGAGI. From V the trimming removes 5 bases and from J it removes 2 bases, while the gene matches leave 5 bases of the junction unaccounted for. The CDR3 covers 14 residues, taking in both the cysteine and the phenylalanine. This entry keeps only the CDR3 DNA: 42 bases, framed from base 1. The time point tag for this specimen amounts to: week 35, safety follow-up. Every vaccine dose consisted of 300 ug of a 20-mer mutant IDH1 peptide in Montanide, administered subcutaneously together with topical imiquimod. Across visits V03 through V10, patients got a total of eight vaccinations, given in weeks 1, 3, 5, 7, 11, 15, 19 and 23. Newly diagnosed WHO grade 3 or 4 IDH1-mutant astrocytomas showing loss of nuclear ATRX were present in the donors. The samples were drawn from NOA16, a multicentre, single-arm, open-label phase I trial in Germany that tested a mutant IDH1 peptide vaccine in humans for the first time. The DNeasy Blood and Tissue Kit was used to extract genomic DNA from EDTA blood for TCRB sequencing.

Preparation of the library involved the immunoSEQ multiplex PCR assay. Rearranged TCR beta chain sequences were amplified using the hsTCRB Kit according to the manufacturer's protocol. An Illumina MiSeq was used to sequence the TCRB libraries. The original methods were these. The kit vendor's proprietary platform handled demultiplexing, trimming and gene mapping. TCRdb took over this immuneACCESS table, retaining in-frame rearrangements with V and J assigned. Such tables are incomplete; in checked studies, under half of the missing clones stem from an unresolved V gene, and the remainder is unexplained. V and J calls and clone size are as listed in that table; D and trimming were resolved from the DNA. The sample table contains roughly 38,000 clones; only one count was recorded for more than 80% of them. The biggest ten clones account for around 1.5% of the sample.

The TCR originated in a man aged 35 to 55 with glioma. The chain links TRBV6-5 with TRBJ1-2; 7 junctional bases match TRBD1. Sequencing used PBMCs, obtained from a glioma patient whose treatment included an IDH1 peptide vaccine. This receptor carries the CDR3 CASSPRQGNYGYTF. The nucleotide sequence reads as follows: TGTGCCAGCAGTCCCCGACAGGGAAACTATGGCTACACCTTC.